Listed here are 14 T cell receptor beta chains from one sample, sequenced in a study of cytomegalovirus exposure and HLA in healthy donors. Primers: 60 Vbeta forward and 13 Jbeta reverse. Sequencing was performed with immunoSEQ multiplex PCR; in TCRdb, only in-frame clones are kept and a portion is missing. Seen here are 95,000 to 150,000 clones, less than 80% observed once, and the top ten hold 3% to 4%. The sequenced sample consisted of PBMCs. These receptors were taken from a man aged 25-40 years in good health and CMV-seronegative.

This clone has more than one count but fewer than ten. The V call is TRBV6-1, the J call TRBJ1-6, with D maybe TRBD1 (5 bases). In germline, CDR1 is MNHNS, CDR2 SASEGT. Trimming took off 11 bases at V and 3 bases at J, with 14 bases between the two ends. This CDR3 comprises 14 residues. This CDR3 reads CAGGTLNYNSPLHF. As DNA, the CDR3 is TGTGCCGGAGGGACGCTAAACTATAATTCACCCCTCCACTTT.

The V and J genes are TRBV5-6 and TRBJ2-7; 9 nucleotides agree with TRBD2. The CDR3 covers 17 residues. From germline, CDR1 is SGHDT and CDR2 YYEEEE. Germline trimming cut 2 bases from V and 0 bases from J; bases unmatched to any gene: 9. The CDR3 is CASSFGSGGLSSYEQYF. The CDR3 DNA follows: TGTGCCAGCAGCTTCGGTAGCGGGGGCCTAAGCTCCTACGAGCAGTACTTC.

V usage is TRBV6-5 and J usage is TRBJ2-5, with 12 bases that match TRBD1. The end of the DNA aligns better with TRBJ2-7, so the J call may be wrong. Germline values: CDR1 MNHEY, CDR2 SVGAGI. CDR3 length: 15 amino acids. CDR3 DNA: TGTGCCAGCAGTTACTCCGGGACAGGGGGCGACGAGCAGTACTTC. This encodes CASSYSGTGGDEQYF.

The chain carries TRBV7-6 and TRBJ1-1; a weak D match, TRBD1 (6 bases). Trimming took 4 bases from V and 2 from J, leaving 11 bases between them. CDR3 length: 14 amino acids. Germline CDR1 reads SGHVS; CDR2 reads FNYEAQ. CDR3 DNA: TGTGCCAGCAGCTCCGTGACAGGAAACACTGAAGCTTTCTTT. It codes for CASSSVTGNTEAFF.

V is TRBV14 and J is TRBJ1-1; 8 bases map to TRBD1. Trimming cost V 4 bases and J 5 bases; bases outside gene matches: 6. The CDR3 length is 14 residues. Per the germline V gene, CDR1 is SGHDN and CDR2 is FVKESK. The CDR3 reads CASSRRTGGTEAFF. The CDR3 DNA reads TGTGCCAGCAGCCGCCGTACAGGGGGGACTGAAGCTTTCTTT.

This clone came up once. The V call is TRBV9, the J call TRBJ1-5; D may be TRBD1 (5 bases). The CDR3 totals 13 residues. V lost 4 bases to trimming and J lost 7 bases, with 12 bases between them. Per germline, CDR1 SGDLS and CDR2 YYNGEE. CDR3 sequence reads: CASSQGIGQPQHF. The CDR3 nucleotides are TGTGCCAGCAGCCAGGGTATCGGACAGCCCCAGCATTTT.

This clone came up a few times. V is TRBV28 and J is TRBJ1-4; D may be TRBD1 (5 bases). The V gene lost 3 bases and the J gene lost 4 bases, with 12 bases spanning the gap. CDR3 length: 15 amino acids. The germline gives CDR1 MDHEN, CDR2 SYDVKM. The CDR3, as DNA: TGTGCCAGCAGTTTTGGGGCGGGGGGTAATGAAAAACTGTTTTTT. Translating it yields CASSFGAGGNEKLFF.

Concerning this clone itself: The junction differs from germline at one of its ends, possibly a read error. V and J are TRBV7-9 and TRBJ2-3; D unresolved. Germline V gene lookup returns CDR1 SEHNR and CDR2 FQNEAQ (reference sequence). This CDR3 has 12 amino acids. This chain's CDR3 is CSSSLGGPWQYF. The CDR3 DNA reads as TGTTCCAGCAGCTTAGGTGGCCCGTGGCAGTATTTT.

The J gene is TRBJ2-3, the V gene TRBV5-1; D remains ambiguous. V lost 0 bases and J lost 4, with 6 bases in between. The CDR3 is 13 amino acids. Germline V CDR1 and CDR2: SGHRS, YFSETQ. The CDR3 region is CASSLDGSDTQYF. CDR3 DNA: TGCGCCAGCAGCTTGGACGGGTCAGATACGCAGTATTTT.

CDR3 bases: TGTGCCAGCAGCCCCACCATGCAGGATCATGAAAAACTGTTTTTT. Its translation is CASSPTMQDHEKLFF. The chain recombines TRBV27 with TRBJ1-4; D is ambiguous. The germline CDR1 and CDR2 sequences are MNHEY and SMNVEV (reference sequence). This CDR3 contains 15 residues. V lost 6 bases and J 6 bases, leaving 17 bases between the germline ends. Combining the CDR3 with reference TRBV27 and TRBJ1-4 gives the whole variable domain EAQVTQNPRYLITVTGKKLTVTCSQNMNHEYMSWYRQDPGLGLRQIYYSMNVEVTDKGDVPEGYKVSRKEKRNFPLILESPSPNQTSLYFCASSPTMQDHEKLFFGSGTQLSVL.

CDR3 residues: CASSPDSSFSGNTIYF. CDR3 coding DNA: TGTGCCAGCTCACCCGACAGTTCATTCTCTGGAAACACCATATATTTT. V is TRBV18 and J is TRBJ1-3, with a tentative D call TRBD1 (5 bases). V was trimmed by 3 bases and J by 0 bases, leaving 12 bases between them. Germline values: CDR1 KGHSH, CDR2 LQKENI. The CDR3 consists of 16 residues.

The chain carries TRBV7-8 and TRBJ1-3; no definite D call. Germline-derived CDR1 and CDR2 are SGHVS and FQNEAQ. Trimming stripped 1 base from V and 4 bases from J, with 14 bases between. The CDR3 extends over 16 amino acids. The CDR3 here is CASSLDFSEGGNTIYF. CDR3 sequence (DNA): TGTGCCAGCAGCTTAGATTTCAGCGAGGGAGGAAACACCATATATTTT.

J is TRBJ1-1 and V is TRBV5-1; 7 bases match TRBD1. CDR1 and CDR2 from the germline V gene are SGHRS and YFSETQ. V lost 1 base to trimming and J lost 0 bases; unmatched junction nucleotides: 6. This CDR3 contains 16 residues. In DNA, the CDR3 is TGCGCCAGCAGCTTGTACCCAGGGGGGCTGAACACTGAAGCTTTCTTT. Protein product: CASSLYPGGLNTEAFF.

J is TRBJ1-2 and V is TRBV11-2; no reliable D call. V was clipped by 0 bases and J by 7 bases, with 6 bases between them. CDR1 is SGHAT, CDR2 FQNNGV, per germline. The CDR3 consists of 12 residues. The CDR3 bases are TGTGCCAGCAGCTTAGAATACGGTGGCTACACCTTC. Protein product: CASSLEYGGYTF.